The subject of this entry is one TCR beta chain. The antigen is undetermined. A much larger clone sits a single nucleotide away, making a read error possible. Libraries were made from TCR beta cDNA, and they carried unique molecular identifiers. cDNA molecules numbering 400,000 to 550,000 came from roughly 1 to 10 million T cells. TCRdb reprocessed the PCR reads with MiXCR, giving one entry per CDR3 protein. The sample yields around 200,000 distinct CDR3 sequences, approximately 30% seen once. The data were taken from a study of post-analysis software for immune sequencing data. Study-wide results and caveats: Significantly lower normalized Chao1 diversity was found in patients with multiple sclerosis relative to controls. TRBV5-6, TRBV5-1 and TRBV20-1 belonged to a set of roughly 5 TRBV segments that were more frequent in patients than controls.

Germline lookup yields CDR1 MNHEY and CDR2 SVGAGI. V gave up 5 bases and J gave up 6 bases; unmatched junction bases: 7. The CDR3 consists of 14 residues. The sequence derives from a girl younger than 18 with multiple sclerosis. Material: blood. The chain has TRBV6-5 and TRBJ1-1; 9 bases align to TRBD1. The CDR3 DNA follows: TGTGCCAGCAGTGGGACAGGGATGGACGCTGAAGCTTTCTTT. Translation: CASSGTGMDAEAFF.